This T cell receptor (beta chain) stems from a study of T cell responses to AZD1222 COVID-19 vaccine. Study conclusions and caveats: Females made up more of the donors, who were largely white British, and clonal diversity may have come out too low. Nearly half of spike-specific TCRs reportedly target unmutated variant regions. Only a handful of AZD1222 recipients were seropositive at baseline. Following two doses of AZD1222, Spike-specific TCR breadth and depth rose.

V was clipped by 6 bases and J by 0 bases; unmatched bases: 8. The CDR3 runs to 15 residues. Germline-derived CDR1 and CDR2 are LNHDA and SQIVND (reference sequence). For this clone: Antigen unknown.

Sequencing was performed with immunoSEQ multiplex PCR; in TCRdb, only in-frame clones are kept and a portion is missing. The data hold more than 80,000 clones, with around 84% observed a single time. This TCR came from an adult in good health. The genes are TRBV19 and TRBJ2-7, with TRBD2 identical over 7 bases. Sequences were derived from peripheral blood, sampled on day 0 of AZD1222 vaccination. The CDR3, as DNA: TGTGCCAGTAGACCGATAGCGGGCAGCTCCTACGAGCAGTACTTC. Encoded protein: CASRPIAGSSYEQYF.